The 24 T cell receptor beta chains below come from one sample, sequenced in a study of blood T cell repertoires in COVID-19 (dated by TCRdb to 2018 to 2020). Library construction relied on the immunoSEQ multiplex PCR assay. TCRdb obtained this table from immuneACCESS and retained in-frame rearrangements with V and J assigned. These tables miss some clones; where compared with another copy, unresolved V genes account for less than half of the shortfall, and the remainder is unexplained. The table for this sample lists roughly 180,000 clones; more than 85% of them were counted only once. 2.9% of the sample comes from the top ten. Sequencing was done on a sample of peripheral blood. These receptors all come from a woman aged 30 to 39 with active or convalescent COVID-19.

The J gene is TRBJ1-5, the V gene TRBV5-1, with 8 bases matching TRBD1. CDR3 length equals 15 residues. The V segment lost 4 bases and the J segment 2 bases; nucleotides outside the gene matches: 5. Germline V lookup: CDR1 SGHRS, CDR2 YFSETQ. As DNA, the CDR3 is TGCGCCAGCAGCAGGACAGGGATACGCAATCAGCCCCAGCATTTT. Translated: CASSRTGIRNQPQHF.

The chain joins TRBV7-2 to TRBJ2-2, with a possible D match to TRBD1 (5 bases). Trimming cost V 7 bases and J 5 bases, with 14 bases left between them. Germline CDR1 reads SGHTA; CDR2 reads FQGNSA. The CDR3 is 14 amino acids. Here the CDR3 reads CASTLIRVTGELFF. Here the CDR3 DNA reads TGTGCCAGCACCCTCATCAGGGTTACCGGGGAGCTGTTTTTT.

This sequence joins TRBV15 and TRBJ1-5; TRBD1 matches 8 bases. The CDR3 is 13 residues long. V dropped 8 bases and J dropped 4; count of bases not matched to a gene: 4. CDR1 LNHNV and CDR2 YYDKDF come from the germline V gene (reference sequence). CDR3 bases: TGTGCCACCGCGGACAGGGTTAATCAGCCCCAGCATTTT. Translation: CATADRVNQPQHF.

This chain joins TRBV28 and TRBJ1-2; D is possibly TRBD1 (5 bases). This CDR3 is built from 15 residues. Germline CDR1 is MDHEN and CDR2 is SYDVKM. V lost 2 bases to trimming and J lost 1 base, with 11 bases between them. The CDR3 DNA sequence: TGTGCCAGCAGTTTAACTCAGGGAAATAACTATGGCTACACCTTC. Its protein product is CASSLTQGNNYGYTF.

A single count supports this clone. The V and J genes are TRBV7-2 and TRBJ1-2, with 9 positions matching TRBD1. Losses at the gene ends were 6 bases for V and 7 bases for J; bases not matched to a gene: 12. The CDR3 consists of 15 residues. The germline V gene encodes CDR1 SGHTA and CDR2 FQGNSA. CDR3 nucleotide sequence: TGTGCCAGCAGTTATAAGCGGGGACAGGGACTTGGCTACACCTTC. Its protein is CASSYKRGQGLGYTF.

The CDR3 coding sequence is TGTGCCAGCAGCGTAGAAGCGGCTAACTACGAGCAGTACTTC. Translating it yields CASSVEAANYEQYF. The chain uses TRBV9 and TRBJ2-7, with D possibly TRBD2 on 5 matching bases. Trimming took off 0 bases at V and 3 bases at J, with 10 bases between the two ends. Germline V gene sequence: CDR1 SGDLS, CDR2 YYNGEE. This CDR3 has 14 residues.

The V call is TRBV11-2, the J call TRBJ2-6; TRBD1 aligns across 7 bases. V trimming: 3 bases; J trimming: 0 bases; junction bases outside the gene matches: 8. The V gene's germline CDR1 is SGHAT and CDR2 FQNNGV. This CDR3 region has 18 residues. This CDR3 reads CASSLSTGAYSGANVLTF. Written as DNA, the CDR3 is TGTGCCAGCAGCTTGTCCACAGGGGCCTACTCTGGGGCCAACGTCCTGACTTTC.

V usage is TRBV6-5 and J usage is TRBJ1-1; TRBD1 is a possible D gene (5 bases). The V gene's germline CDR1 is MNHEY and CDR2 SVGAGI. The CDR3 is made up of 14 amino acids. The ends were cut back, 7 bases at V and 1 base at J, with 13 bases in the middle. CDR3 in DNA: TGTGCCAGCAATCGGCGTAGGGGGAACACTGAAGCTTTCTTT. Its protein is CASNRRRGNTEAFF.

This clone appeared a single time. In DNA form, the CDR3 reads TGTGCCAGCAGCTTGGTAACGACAGGGGGCTATGGCTACACCTTC. Its protein is CASSLVTTGGYGYTF. This sequence joins TRBV5-6 and TRBJ1-2; 9 bases are shared with TRBD1. The V gene's germline CDR1 is SGHDT and CDR2 YYEEEE. Trimming cost V 0 bases and J 4 bases; bases outside gene matches: 4. The CDR3 totals 15 residues.

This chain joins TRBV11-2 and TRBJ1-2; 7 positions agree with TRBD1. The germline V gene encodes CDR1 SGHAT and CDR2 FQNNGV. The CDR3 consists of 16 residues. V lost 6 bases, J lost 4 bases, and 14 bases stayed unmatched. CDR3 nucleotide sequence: TGTGCCAGCAGACGACTCCGCAAACAGGGGATCTATGGCTACACCTTC. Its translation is CASRRLRKQGIYGYTF.

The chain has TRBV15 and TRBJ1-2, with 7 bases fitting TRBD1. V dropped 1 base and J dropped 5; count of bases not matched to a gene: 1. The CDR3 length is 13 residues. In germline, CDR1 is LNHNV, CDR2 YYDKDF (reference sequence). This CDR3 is CATSRAQGYGYTF. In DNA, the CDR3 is TGTGCCACCAGCAGAGCACAGGGGTATGGCTACACCTTC.

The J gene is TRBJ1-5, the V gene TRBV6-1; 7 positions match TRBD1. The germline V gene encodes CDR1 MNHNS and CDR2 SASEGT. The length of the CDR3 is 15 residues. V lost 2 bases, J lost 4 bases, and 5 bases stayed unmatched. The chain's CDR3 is CASSERTGENQPQHF. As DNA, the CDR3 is TGTGCCAGCAGTGAACGGACAGGCGAGAATCAGCCCCAGCATTTT.

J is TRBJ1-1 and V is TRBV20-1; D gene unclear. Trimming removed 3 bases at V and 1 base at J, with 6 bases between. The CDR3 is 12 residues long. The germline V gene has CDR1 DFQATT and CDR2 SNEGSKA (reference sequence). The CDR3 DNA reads TGCAGTGCTAGTGTGAGGAACACTGAAGCTTTCTTT. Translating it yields CSASVRNTEAFF.

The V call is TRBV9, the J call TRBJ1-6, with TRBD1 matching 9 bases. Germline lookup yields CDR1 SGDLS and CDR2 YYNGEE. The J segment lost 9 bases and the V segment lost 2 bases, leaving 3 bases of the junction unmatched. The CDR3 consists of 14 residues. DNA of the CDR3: TGTGCCAGCAGCGTGGGACAGGGAGGTTCACCCCTCCACTTT. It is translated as CASSVGQGGSPLHF.

CDR3 in amino acids: CASSLAGQGAAAFF. The DNA of the CDR3 is TGTGCCAGCAGCTTGGCGGGGCAGGGGGCAGCAGCTTTCTTT. The chain recombines TRBV5-5 with TRBJ1-1; 8 nucleotides line up with TRBD1. This CDR3 comprises 14 residues. Germline V gene data show CDR1 as SGHKS and CDR2 as YYEKEE (reference sequence). The trim removed 0 bases at V and 10 bases at J, leaving 8 bases unmatched.

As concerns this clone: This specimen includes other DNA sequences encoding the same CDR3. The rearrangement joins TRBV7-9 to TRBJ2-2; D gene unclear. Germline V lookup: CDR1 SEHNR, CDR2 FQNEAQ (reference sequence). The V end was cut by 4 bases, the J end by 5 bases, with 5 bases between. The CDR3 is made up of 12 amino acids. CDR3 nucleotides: TGTGCCAGCAGCTCCGGGACCGGGGAGCTGTTTTTT. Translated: CASSSGTGELFF.

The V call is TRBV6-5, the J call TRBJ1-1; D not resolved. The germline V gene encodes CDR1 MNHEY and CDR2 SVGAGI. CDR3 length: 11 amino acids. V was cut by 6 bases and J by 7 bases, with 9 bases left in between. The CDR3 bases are TGTGCCAGCAGCTCTAAATTTGAAGCTTTCTTT. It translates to CASSSKFEAFF.

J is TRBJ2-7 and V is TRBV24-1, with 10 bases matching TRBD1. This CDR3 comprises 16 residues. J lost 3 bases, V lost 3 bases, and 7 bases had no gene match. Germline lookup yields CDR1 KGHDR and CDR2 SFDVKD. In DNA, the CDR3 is TGTGCCACCAGTGATGAGGACAGGGGGGGAAACTACGAGCAGTACTTC. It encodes CATSDEDRGGNYEQYF.

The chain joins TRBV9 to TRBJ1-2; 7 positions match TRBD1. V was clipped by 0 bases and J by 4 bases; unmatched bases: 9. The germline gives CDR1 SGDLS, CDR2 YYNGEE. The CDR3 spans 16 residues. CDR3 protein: CASSVARQGDSYGYTF. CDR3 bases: TGTGCCAGCAGCGTAGCTAGGCAGGGGGATTCCTATGGCTACACCTTC. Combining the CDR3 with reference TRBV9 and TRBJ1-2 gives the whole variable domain DSGVTQTPKHLITATGQRVTLRCSPRSGDLSVYWYQQSLDQGLQFLIQYYNGEERAKGNILERFSAQQFPDLHSELNLSSLELGDSALYFCASSVARQGDSYGYTFGSGTRLTVV.

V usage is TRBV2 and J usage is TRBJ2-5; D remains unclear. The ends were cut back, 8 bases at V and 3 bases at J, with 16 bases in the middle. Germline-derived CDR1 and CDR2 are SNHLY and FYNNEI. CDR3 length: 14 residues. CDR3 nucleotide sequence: TGTGCCAGCTCATATGGCCAGGCTGAAGAGACCCAGTACTTC. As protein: CASSYGQAEETQYF.

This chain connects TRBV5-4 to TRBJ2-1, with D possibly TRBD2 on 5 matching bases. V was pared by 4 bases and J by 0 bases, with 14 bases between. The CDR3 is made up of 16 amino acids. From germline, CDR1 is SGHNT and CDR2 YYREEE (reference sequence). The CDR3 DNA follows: TGTGCCAGCAGCGCTCATCAGGAGGTCTCCTACAATGAGCAGTTCTTC. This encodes CASSAHQEVSYNEQFF.

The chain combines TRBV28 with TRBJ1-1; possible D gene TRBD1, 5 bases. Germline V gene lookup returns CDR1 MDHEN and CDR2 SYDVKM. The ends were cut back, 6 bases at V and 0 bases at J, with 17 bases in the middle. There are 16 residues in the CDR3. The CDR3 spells CASRALLDSMNTEAFF. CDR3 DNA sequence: TGTGCCAGCAGGGCCTTACTCGACAGCATGAACACTGAAGCTTTCTTT.

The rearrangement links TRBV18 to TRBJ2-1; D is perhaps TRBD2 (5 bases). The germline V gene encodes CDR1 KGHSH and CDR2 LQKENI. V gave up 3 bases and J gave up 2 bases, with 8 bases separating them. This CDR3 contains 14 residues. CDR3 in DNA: TGTGCCAGCTCACCGTCCGGGACCTACAATGAGCAGTTCTTC. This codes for CASSPSGTYNEQFF.

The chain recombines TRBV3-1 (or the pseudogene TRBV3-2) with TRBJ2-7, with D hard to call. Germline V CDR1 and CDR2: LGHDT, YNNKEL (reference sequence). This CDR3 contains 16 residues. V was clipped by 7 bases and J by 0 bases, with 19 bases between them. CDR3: CASTPARQPSSYEQYF. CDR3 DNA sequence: TGTGCCAGCACCCCGGCGAGGCAACCAAGCTCCTACGAGCAGTACTTC.